This note documents a single TCR beta chain sequence. Antigen: not known. CDR1 and CDR2 (germline): GTSNPN, SVGIG (reference sequence). There are 13 residues in the CDR3. Trimming took 3 bases from V and 8 from J, leaving 13 bases between them. The data were obtained in a study of cytomegalovirus exposure and HLA in healthy donors. Whole-study results and caveats: TRBV6-2, TRBV6-3 and other indistinguishable V segments were excluded.

The PCR had 60 Vbeta and 13 Jbeta primers. Authors' data handling: Per a later analysis, the number of unique TCR beta chains was roughly 83 million, of which roughly 9.9 million were shared. TCRdb's copy holds only in-frame clones and misses some; the assay was immunoSEQ multiplex PCR. V, J and clone size were drawn from that table, and D and trimming were deduced from the DNA. Seen here are 190,000 or so clones, around 75% observed once, and the top ten hold around 0.42%. The clonotype was recovered from a male donor in good health and CMV-seropositive. The chain employs TRBV30 and TRBJ1-4; D is possibly TRBD1 (5 bases). The specimen sequenced was PBMCs. CDR3 sequence: CAWRQREGEKLFF. CDR3 DNA sequence: TGTGCCTGGAGACAGAGGGAGGGGGAAAAACTGTTTTTT. Complete variable domain (other parts from reference TRBV30 and TRBJ1-4): SQTIHQWPATLVQPVGSPLSLECTVEGTSNPNLYWYRQAAGRGLQLLFYSVGIGQISSEVPQNLSASRPQDRQFILSSKKLLLSDSGFYLCAWRQREGEKLFFGSGTQLSVL.